These T cell receptor beta chains were read from a single sample in a study of CD8+ T cells in alopecia areata. Sequencing was performed with immunoSEQ multiplex PCR; in TCRdb, only in-frame clones are kept and a portion is missing. This table holds 110,000 or so clones, roughly three fifths found once. Sequenced material: CD4+ T cells sorted from blood, taken at week 24, from a patient treated with tofacitinib. All receptors come from a human donor with alopecia areata. Both conserved end residues are part of each CDR3. D genes are given only for firm matches. Expanded clones get a size class; other rows say once, few or many, or leave the size out.

len: 14
d_gene: TRBD2
abundance: few
j_gene: TRBJ2-1
v_gene: TRBV29-1
CDR3nt: TGCAGCGTTAATCAGCGGGGGGTCGGCAATGAGCAGTTCTTC
CDR3aa: CSVNQRGVGNEQFF

len: 15
d_gene: TRBD2
abundance: NA
j_gene: TRBJ2-3
v_gene: TRBV4-1
CDR3nt: TGCGCCAGCAGCCGACTAGCGGGGGGCACAGATACGCAGTATTTT
CDR3aa: CASSRLAGGTDTQYF

len: 12
d_gene: NA
abundance: few
j_gene: TRBJ1-2
v_gene: TRBV29-1
CDR3nt: TGCAGCGTTGAGAAGGGGCGTGATGGCTACACCTTC
CDR3aa: CSVEKGRDGYTF

len: 13
d_gene: NA
abundance: few
j_gene: TRBJ1-5
v_gene: TRBV29-1
CDR3nt: TGCAGCGTTGAAGGGGGGGGAGGTCAGCCCCAGCATTTT
CDR3aa: CSVEGGGGQPQHF

len: 13
d_gene: TRBD1
abundance: NA
j_gene: TRBJ1-5
v_gene: TRBV11-3
CDR3nt: TGTGCCAGCAGCTTACAGGGGGATCAGCCCCAGCATTTT
CDR3aa: CASSLQGDQPQHF

len: 15
d_gene: NA
abundance: NA
j_gene: TRBJ2-3
v_gene: TRBV5-1
CDR3nt: TGCGCCAGCAGCTTCCTAGCGACTAGCACAGATACGCAGTATTTT
CDR3aa: CASSFLATSTDTQYF

len: 14
d_gene: TRBD1
abundance: NA
j_gene: TRBJ2-5
v_gene: TRBV5-6
CDR3nt: TGTGCCAGCAGCTTGAGCAGGGGGCAGGAGACCCAGTACTTC
CDR3aa: CASSLSRGQETQYF

len: 13
d_gene: NA
abundance: few
j_gene: TRBJ2-7
v_gene: TRBV4-3
CDR3nt: TGCGCCAGCAGCCAATCGACCTCCTACGAGCAGTACTTC
CDR3aa: CASSQSTSYEQYF

len: 13
d_gene: NA
abundance: NA
j_gene: TRBJ2-5
v_gene: TRBV4-3
CDR3nt: TGCGCCAGCAGCCACGAATCCTGGGAGACCCAGTACTTC
CDR3aa: CASSHESWETQYF

len: 12
d_gene: NA
abundance: many
j_gene: TRBJ1-2
v_gene: TRBV5-1
CDR3nt: TGCGCCAGCAGCCCCGGCAGGGTGGACTACACCTTC
CDR3aa: CASSPGRVDYTF

len: 16
d_gene: TRBD1
abundance: few
j_gene: TRBJ1-1
v_gene: TRBV5-1
CDR3nt: TGCGCCAGCAGCCAGGGACAGGGTGGTACGGGAGCTGAAGCTTTCTTT
CDR3aa: CASSQGQGGTGAEAFF

len: 14
d_gene: NA
abundance: NA
j_gene: TRBJ2-5
v_gene: TRBV7-9
CDR3nt: TGTGCCAGCAGCTTAGTCCGGGACGGAAAGACCCAGTACTTC
CDR3aa: CASSLVRDGKTQYF

len: 15
d_gene: NA
abundance: NA
j_gene: TRBJ2-5
v_gene: TRBV30
CDR3nt: TGTGCCTGGAGTGCCCCGAGTGTAAATCAAGAGACCCAGTACTTC
CDR3aa: CAWSAPSVNQETQYF

len: 16
d_gene: NA
abundance: NA
j_gene: TRBJ1-1
v_gene: TRBV27
CDR3nt: TGTGCCAGCAGTCTTCCCGACGGGGGCATGAACACTGAAGCTTTCTTT
CDR3aa: CASSLPDGGMNTEAFF

len: 14
d_gene: NA
abundance: few
j_gene: TRBJ2-3
v_gene: TRBV14
CDR3nt: TGTGCCAGCAGCCAAGATTTAAGAGGAGATACGCAGTATTTT
CDR3aa: CASSQDLRGDTQYF

len: 15
d_gene: NA
abundance: NA
j_gene: TRBJ1-1
v_gene: TRBV5-1
CDR3nt: TGCGCCAGCAGCTTGGCGCTTGGGTCCCACGCTGAAGCTTTCTTT
CDR3aa: CASSLALGSHAEAFF

len: 16
d_gene: NA
abundance: NA
j_gene: TRBJ2-1
v_gene: TRBV7-2
CDR3nt: TGTGCCAGCAGCTTCACCGGGACACAAACGTACAATGAGCAGTTCTTC
CDR3aa: CASSFTGTQTYNEQFF

len: 14
d_gene: TRBD2
abundance: NA
j_gene: TRBJ2-1
v_gene: TRBV25-1
CDR3nt: TGTGCCAGCAGTGACTCAGCGGGGGGCGTTGAGCAGTTCTTC
CDR3aa: CASSDSAGGVEQFF

len: 14
d_gene: NA
abundance: once
j_gene: TRBJ1-1
v_gene: TRBV29-1
CDR3nt: TGCAGCGTTGAAGGAGGGACACGGAACACTGAAGCTTTCTTT
CDR3aa: CSVEGGTRNTEAFF

len: 16
d_gene: TRBD2
abundance: once
j_gene: TRBJ2-5
v_gene: TRBV5-4
CDR3nt: TGTGCCACCTCCCTCCAAAGGGGACTAGCGGGCGAGACCCAGTACTTC
CDR3aa: CATSLQRGLAGETQYF

len: 16
d_gene: TRBD1
abundance: NA
j_gene: TRBJ1-2
v_gene: TRBV27
CDR3nt: TGTGCCAGCAGTTTGGGCGGAGGACAGGGAGGGTTAGGCTACACCTTC
CDR3aa: CASSLGGGQGGLGYTF

len: 14
d_gene: TRBD1
abundance: few
j_gene: TRBJ1-1
v_gene: TRBV5-1
CDR3nt: TGCGCCAGCAGCTTGGACGGACAGGGGGCTGAAGCTTTCTTT
CDR3aa: CASSLDGQGAEAFF

len: 14
d_gene: NA
abundance: NA
j_gene: TRBJ2-2
v_gene: TRBV5-1
CDR3nt: TGCGCCAGCAGCTTTGGGGAGCTGTTCGGGGAGCTGTTTTTT
CDR3aa: CASSFGELFGELFF

len: 14
d_gene: TRBD1
abundance: few
j_gene: TRBJ1-1
v_gene: TRBV23-1
CDR3nt: TGCGCCAGCATCCACCCCGGGACAGGATCTGATGCTTTCTTT
CDR3aa: CASIHPGTGSDAFF

len: 14
d_gene: NA
abundance: few
j_gene: TRBJ2-3
v_gene: TRBV29-1
CDR3nt: TGCAGCGTTGAGGGGTTGGGGAGCACAGATACGCAGTATTTT
CDR3aa: CSVEGLGSTDTQYF

len: 15
d_gene: NA
abundance: NA
j_gene: TRBJ1-3
v_gene: TRBV4-3
CDR3nt: TGCGCCAGCAGCCCAGGGGAGTACTGGGGAAACACCATATATTTT
CDR3aa: CASSPGEYWGNTIYF

len: 11
d_gene: TRBD1
abundance: NA
j_gene: TRBJ2-7
v_gene: TRBV2
CDR3nt: TGTGCCAGGGACAGGTACTACGAGCAGTACTTC
CDR3aa: CARDRYYEQYF

len: 11
d_gene: NA
abundance: once
j_gene: TRBJ2-5
v_gene: TRBV2
CDR3nt: TGTGCCAGCAGTGGCGCATGGACCCAGTACTTC
CDR3aa: CASSGAWTQYF

len: 15
d_gene: NA
abundance: few
j_gene: TRBJ1-2
v_gene: TRBV18
CDR3nt: TGTGCCAGCTCACCACCCCTGATCGCTAACTATGGCTACACCTTC
CDR3aa: CASSPPLIANYGYTF

len: 13
d_gene: NA
abundance: NA
j_gene: TRBJ2-2
v_gene: TRBV4-3
CDR3nt: TGCGCCAGCAGAGCCGGAGCACCGGGGGAGCTGTTTTTT
CDR3aa: CASRAGAPGELFF

len: 16
d_gene: TRBD2
abundance: NA
j_gene: TRBJ2-5
v_gene: TRBV5-4
CDR3nt: TGTGCCAGCAGCCCGACAGGACTAGCGGGGGTAGAGACCCAGTACTTC
CDR3aa: CASSPTGLAGVETQYF

len: 16
d_gene: TRBD2
abundance: few
j_gene: TRBJ2-3
v_gene: TRBV10-3
CDR3nt: TGTGCCATCAGTCCCGATACTAGCGGGGGTACAGATACGCAGTATTTT
CDR3aa: CAISPDTSGGTDTQYF

len: 19
d_gene: TRBD2
abundance: few
j_gene: TRBJ2-4
v_gene: TRBV7-2
CDR3nt: TGTGCCAGCAGCTTATCTGATGGTAGCGGGGGATTAGCCAAAAACATTCAGTACTTC
CDR3aa: CASSLSDGSGGLAKNIQYF

len: 12
d_gene: TRBD1
abundance: once
j_gene: TRBJ1-2
v_gene: TRBV29-1
CDR3nt: TGCAGCGCCCTCACGACAGGGTTGGGCTACACCTTC
CDR3aa: CSALTTGLGYTF

len: 13
d_gene: NA
abundance: NA
j_gene: TRBJ2-3
v_gene: TRBV7-2
CDR3nt: TGTGCCAGCAGCTTAGCGTGGACAGATACGCAGTATTTT
CDR3aa: CASSLAWTDTQYF

len: 15
d_gene: NA
abundance: few
j_gene: TRBJ1-2
v_gene: TRBV7-9
CDR3nt: TGTGCCAGCAGGGGACCGACGATACGTAACTATGGCTACACCTTC
CDR3aa: CASRGPTIRNYGYTF

len: 16
d_gene: NA
abundance: NA
j_gene: TRBJ1-1
v_gene: TRBV4-1
CDR3nt: TGCGCCAGCAGCCATCGGACCAGGGGTTGGGGCACTGAAGCTTTCTTT
CDR3aa: CASSHRTRGWGTEAFF

len: 13
d_gene: NA
abundance: NA
j_gene: TRBJ1-5
v_gene: TRBV27
CDR3nt: TGTGCCAGCAGCCTCCAGGGTCGGCAGCCCCAGCATTTT
CDR3aa: CASSLQGRQPQHF

len: 16
d_gene: NA
abundance: NA
j_gene: TRBJ1-3
v_gene: TRBV4-3
CDR3nt: TGCGCCAGCAGCCAAGATTTCGGGAACTCTGGAAACACCATATATTTT
CDR3aa: CASSQDFGNSGNTIYF

len: 16
d_gene: NA
abundance: NA
j_gene: TRBJ2-5
v_gene: TRBV7-2
CDR3nt: TGTGCCAGCAGCTTAGATGGCGGCAGGGGGGAAGAGACCCAGTACTTC
CDR3aa: CASSLDGGRGEETQYF

len: 16
d_gene: TRBD1
abundance: NA
j_gene: TRBJ2-5
v_gene: TRBV4-3
CDR3nt: TGCGCCAGCAGCCAAGATGGGAGACAGGGGCGGGAGACCCAGTACTTC
CDR3aa: CASSQDGRQGRETQYF

len: 14
d_gene: NA
abundance: few
j_gene: TRBJ2-2
v_gene: TRBV29-1
CDR3nt: TGCAGCGTTGCAAACAGGCCGAACACCGGGGAGCTGTTTTTT
CDR3aa: CSVANRPNTGELFF

len: 12
d_gene: NA
abundance: few
j_gene: TRBJ2-7
v_gene: TRBV6-6
CDR3nt: TGTGCCAGCAGTTATGGGGGCCCCGAGCAGTACTTC
CDR3aa: CASSYGGPEQYF

len: 15
d_gene: NA
abundance: NA
j_gene: TRBJ1-1
v_gene: TRBV18
CDR3nt: TGTGCCAGCTCACCACGAAGGATGGTGAACACTGAAGCTTTCTTT
CDR3aa: CASSPRRMVNTEAFF

len: 14
d_gene: NA
abundance: NA
j_gene: TRBJ1-1
v_gene: TRBV11-2
CDR3nt: TGTGCCAGCAGCTCCGCCCTTCTGAACACTGAAGCTTTCTTT
CDR3aa: CASSSALLNTEAFF

len: 18
d_gene: TRBD1
abundance: NA
j_gene: TRBJ2-6
v_gene: TRBV5-1
CDR3nt: TGCGCCAGCAGCCCTGGCGGGACAGGCTCTTCTGGGGCCAACGTCCTGACTTTC
CDR3aa: CASSPGGTGSSGANVLTF

len: 15
d_gene: NA
abundance: NA
j_gene: TRBJ1-1
v_gene: TRBV30
CDR3nt: TGTGCCTGGAAGACCGTCGATGGGTGGAACACTGAAGCTTTCTTT
CDR3aa: CAWKTVDGWNTEAFF

len: 14
d_gene: TRBD2
abundance: NA
j_gene: TRBJ2-3
v_gene: TRBV29-1
CDR3nt: TGCAGCGCACTTGCCGGGGGGGCTATAGATACGCAGTATTTT
CDR3aa: CSALAGGAIDTQYF

len: 15
d_gene: NA
abundance: once
j_gene: TRBJ2-1
v_gene: TRBV9
CDR3nt: TGTGCCAGCAGCGTAGGATCGGGGGCCTACAATGAGCAGTTCTTC
CDR3aa: CASSVGSGAYNEQFF

len: 15
d_gene: NA
abundance: NA
j_gene: TRBJ2-1
v_gene: TRBV7-2
CDR3nt: TGTGCCAGCAGCTTACGGCAGGGCTTTCTCGATGAGCAGTTCTTC
CDR3aa: CASSLRQGFLDEQFF

len: 13
d_gene: TRBD1
abundance: NA
j_gene: TRBJ2-7
v_gene: TRBV27
CDR3nt: TGTGCCAGCAGCTGGACAGGCTCCTACGAGCAGTACTTC
CDR3aa: CASSWTGSYEQYF

len: 18
d_gene: TRBD1
abundance: NA
j_gene: TRBJ1-5
v_gene: TRBV6-1
CDR3nt: TGTGCCAGCAGTGAACGGGGGACAGGGGGGATACACAATCAGCCCCAGCATTTT
CDR3aa: CASSERGTGGIHNQPQHF

len: 13
d_gene: NA
abundance: NA
j_gene: TRBJ2-1
v_gene: TRBV5-4
CDR3nt: TGTGCCAGCAGCTGGGTCCAGGGTGGGGGACAGTTCTTC
CDR3aa: CASSWVQGGGQFF

len: 14
d_gene: TRBD1
abundance: few
j_gene: TRBJ2-7
v_gene: TRBV7-8
CDR3nt: TGTGCCAGCAGCTTAGAGGGACAGGCCTACGAGCAGTACTTC
CDR3aa: CASSLEGQAYEQYF

len: 13
d_gene: TRBD1
abundance: few
j_gene: TRBJ1-4
v_gene: TRBV30
CDR3nt: TGTGCTGCCGGACAGGGCCCAGGAGAAAAACTGTTTTTT
CDR3aa: CAAGQGPGEKLFF

len: 15
d_gene: TRBD1
abundance: few
j_gene: TRBJ1-2
v_gene: TRBV4-3
CDR3nt: TGCGCCAGCAGCCCTGATCAGGGGGATCCACGAGGCTACACCTTC
CDR3aa: CASSPDQGDPRGYTF

len: 14
d_gene: TRBD2
abundance: few
j_gene: TRBJ2-5
v_gene: TRBV5-1
CDR3nt: TGCGCCAGCAGCGGGACTAGCGGGGGGAAGACCCAGTACTTC
CDR3aa: CASSGTSGGKTQYF

len: 17
d_gene: TRBD1
abundance: NA
j_gene: TRBJ1-3
v_gene: TRBV15
CDR3nt: TGTGCCACCAGCAGACTCCGACAGGGGAACTCTGGAAACACCATATATTTT
CDR3aa: CATSRLRQGNSGNTIYF

len: 15
d_gene: TRBD2
abundance: NA
j_gene: TRBJ2-5
v_gene: TRBV7-2
CDR3nt: TGTGCCAGCAGCTCCCAGACTAGCGGTCCAGTGCCCCAGTACTTC
CDR3aa: CASSSQTSGPVPQYF